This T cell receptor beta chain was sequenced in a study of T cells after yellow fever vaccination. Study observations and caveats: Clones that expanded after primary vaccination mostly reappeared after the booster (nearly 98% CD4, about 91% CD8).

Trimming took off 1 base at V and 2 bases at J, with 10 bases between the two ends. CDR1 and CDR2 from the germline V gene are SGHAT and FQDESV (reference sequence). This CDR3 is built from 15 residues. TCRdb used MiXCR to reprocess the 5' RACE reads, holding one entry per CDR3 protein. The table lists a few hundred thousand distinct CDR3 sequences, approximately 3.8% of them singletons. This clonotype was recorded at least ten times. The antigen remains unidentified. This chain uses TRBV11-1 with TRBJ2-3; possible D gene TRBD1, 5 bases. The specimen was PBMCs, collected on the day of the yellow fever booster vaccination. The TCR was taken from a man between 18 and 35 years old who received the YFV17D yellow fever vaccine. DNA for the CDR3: TGTGCCAGCAGCTTAGGGGGCCGCGCCACAGATACGCAGTATTTT. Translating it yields CASSLGGRATDTQYF.